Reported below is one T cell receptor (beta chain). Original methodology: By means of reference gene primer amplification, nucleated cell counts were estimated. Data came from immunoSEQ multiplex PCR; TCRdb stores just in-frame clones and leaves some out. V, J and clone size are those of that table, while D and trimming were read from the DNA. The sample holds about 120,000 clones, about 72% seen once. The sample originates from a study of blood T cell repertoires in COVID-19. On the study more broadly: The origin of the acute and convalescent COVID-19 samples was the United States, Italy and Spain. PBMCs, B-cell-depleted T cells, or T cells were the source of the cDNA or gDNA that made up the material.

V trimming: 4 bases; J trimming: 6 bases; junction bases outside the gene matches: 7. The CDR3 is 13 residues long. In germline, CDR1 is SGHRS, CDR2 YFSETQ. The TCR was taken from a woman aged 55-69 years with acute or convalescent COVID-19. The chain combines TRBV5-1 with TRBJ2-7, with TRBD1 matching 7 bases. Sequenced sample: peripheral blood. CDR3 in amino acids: CASSEGAPVEQYF. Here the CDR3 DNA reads TGCGCCAGCAGCGAGGGGGCTCCTGTCGAGCAGTACTTC. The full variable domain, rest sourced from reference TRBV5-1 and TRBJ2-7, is KAGVTQTPRYLIKTRGQQVTLSCSPISGHRSVSWYQQTPGQGLQFLFEYFSETQRNKGNFPGRFSGRQFSNSRSEMNVSTLELGDSALYLCASSEGAPVEQYFGPGTRLTVT.